This T cell receptor (beta chain) originates from a study of a mutant IDH1 vaccine in newly diagnosed glioma. Study background: Vaccine dosing followed radiotherapy by 4-6 weeks, or accompanied temozolomide cycles.

The protocol was immunoSEQ multiplex PCR, while the TCRdb copy is restricted to in-frame clones and leaves out a portion. The sample carries some 120,000 clones, about 80% recorded once. Details on this clone: Its target is unknown. This may arise from a read error, as a much more abundant clone is one base away.

V was clipped by 5 bases and J by 1 base, with 8 bases between them. Germline CDR1 is SGHTA and CDR2 is FQGTGA. The CDR3 has 13 amino acids. Study-wide findings and caveats: With respect to changes in top peripheral T cell clonotypes, pseudoprogression seemed unrelated. Researchers report vaccine-induced immune responses in about 94% of patients.

As for time point: week 11, during vaccination. Each vaccine dose was 300 ug of mutant IDH1 20-mer peptide, with topical imiquimod. This chain uses TRBV7-3 with TRBJ1-1, with a weak D call TRBD1 (6 bases). The source material was PBMCs, sampled from a glioma patient whose treatment included an IDH1 peptide vaccine. The clonotype originates from a man aged 35 to 55 with glioma. The CDR3 reads CASSTQGNTEAFF. As DNA, the CDR3 is TGTGCCAGCAGCACACAGGGGAACACTGAAGCTTTCTTT.